A selection of T cell receptor beta chains follows, all from one sample in a study of post-analysis software for immune sequencing data. TCRdb re-analysed the PCR reads in MiXCR, keeping a single row per CDR3 protein. The table includes 650,000 to 850,000 distinct CDR3 sequences, roughly half detected once. Sample: blood. These receptors came from a girl between 5 and 17 years old with multiple sclerosis. CDR3s include the opening cysteine and the closing phenylalanine or tryptophan. Each record gives: V gene, J gene, clone size, CDR3 length, D gene, CDR3 protein, CDR3 DNA. A D gene is named only where the DNA matches it firmly. Clone size appears in some rows only: once, few, many, or a class for an expanded clone.

>TRBV27|TRBJ1-2|-|14|-
CASSFLPGSDGYTF
TGTGCCAGCAGTTTTTTGCCAGGGTCGGATGGCTACACCTTC
>TRBV12-3/TRBV12-4|TRBJ2-3|-|13|-
CASSPYTADTQYF
TGTGCCAGCAGTCCCTACACGGCAGATACGCAGTATTTT
>TRBV6-2/TRBV6-3|TRBJ2-7|-|10|-
CASSYNEQYF
TGTGCCAGCAGTTACAACGAGCAGTACTTC
>TRBV10-3|TRBJ1-5|-|16|-
CAISEKGWGSNQPQHF
TGTGCCATCAGTGAGAAAGGGTGGGGGAGTAATCAGCCCCAGCATTTT
>TRBV20-1|TRBJ2-7|-|13|-
CSASGTGAYEQYF
TGCAGTGCTTCCGGGACGGGAGCCTACGAGCAGTACTTC
>TRBV6-6|TRBJ2-3|few|14|-
CASRLTASTDTQYF
TGTGCCAGCCGCTTGACAGCTTCCACAGATACGCAGTATTTT
>TRBV6-1|TRBJ2-4|-|18|TRBD2
CASSRPSGGAVAKNIQYF
TGTGCCAGCAGCCGGCCGAGCGGGGGGGCAGTAGCCAAAAACATTCAGTACTTC
>TRBV12-3/TRBV12-4|TRBJ2-3|few|16|TRBD2
CASSRASGRFTDTQYF
TGTGCCAGCAGTAGGGCTAGCGGGAGGTTTACAGATACGCAGTATTTT
>TRBV27|TRBJ2-7|-|17|TRBD2
CASSPQAPGLAFYEQYF
TGTGCCAGCAGTCCTCAAGCCCCGGGACTAGCTTTCTACGAGCAGTACTTC
>TRBV5-1|TRBJ1-1|few|14|-
CASSFQDKNTEAFF
TGCGCCAGCAGCTTCCAGGACAAGAACACTGAAGCTTTCTTT
>TRBV5-1|TRBJ2-7|-|14|-
CASSLGFADYEQYF
TGCGCCAGCAGCTTAGGATTCGCCGACTACGAGCAGTACTTC
>TRBV4-1|TRBJ2-4|once|17|TRBD2
CASSQAGTSGAKNIQYF
TGCGCCAGCAGCCAGGCCGGGACTAGCGGAGCCAAAAACATTCAGTACTTC
>TRBV11-1|TRBJ2-1|-|15|TRBD1
CASSLVSGTANEQFF
TGTGCCAGCAGCTTAGTGTCCGGGACAGCGAATGAGCAGTTCTTC
>TRBV5-1|TRBJ2-6|-|18|-
CASSLVYKANSGANVLTF
TGCGCCAGCAGCTTGGTTTATAAGGCCAACTCTGGGGCCAACGTCCTGACTTTC
>TRBV7-2|TRBJ2-5|-|16|TRBD2
CASSLEVRGGWETQYF
TGTGCCAGCAGCCTAGAGGTCCGCGGGGGATGGGAGACCCAGTACTTC
>TRBV29-1|TRBJ1-2|once|12|-
CSVHRSNYGYTF
TGCAGCGTACACAGGTCTAACTATGGCTACACCTTC
>TRBV5-1|TRBJ2-2|-|16|TRBD2
CASSLTSGANTGELFF
TGCGCCAGCAGCTTGACTAGCGGGGCGAACACCGGGGAGCTGTTTTTT
>TRBV5-1|TRBJ2-7|-|12|-
CASKGETYEQYF
TGCGCCAGCAAGGGAGAGACCTACGAGCAGTACTTC
>TRBV20-1|TRBJ1-5|-|12|-
CSASDLNQPQHF
TGCAGTGCTAGTGATCTCAATCAGCCCCAGCATTTT
>TRBV29-1|TRBJ1-2|-|14|-
CSVVHRGRNYGYTF
TGCAGCGTTGTACATCGGGGACGGAACTATGGCTACACCTTC
>TRBV6-1|TRBJ1-1|-|13|-
CASRAAPNTEAFF
TGTGCCAGCAGGGCAGCACCTAACACTGAAGCTTTCTTT
>TRBV29-1|TRBJ1-1|-|11|-
CSVGTGGGAFF
TGCAGCGTTGGAACCGGTGGCGGAGCTTTCTTT
>TRBV5-6|TRBJ2-5|once|14|-
CASSTTGTGETQYF
TGTGCCAGCAGCACCACCGGGACCGGAGAGACCCAGTACTTC
>TRBV11-2|TRBJ2-7|-|16|-
CASSLRRRSSYNEQYF
TGTGCCAGCAGCTTACGCCGGCGGAGCTCCTACAATGAGCAGTACTTC
>TRBV20-1|TRBJ2-7|-|14|-
CSARKPWSSYEQYF
TGCAGTGCGAGAAAGCCCTGGAGCTCCTACGAGCAGTACTTC
>TRBV7-9|TRBJ2-7|few|16|TRBD1
CASSARTGGNTAEQYF
TGTGCCAGCAGCGCGCGGACAGGGGGCAATACTGCTGAGCAGTACTTC
>TRBV5-1|TRBJ2-1|-|14|TRBD1
CASSFYRGDNEQFF
TGCGCCAGCAGCTTTTACAGGGGTGACAATGAGCAGTTCTTC
>TRBV7-3|TRBJ2-3|-|16|TRBD1
CASSLTTTGPALAQYF
TGTGCCAGCAGCTTAACGACGACAGGGCCGGCCCTAGCGCAGTATTTT
>TRBV15|TRBJ2-3|few|13|-
CATSRVRWDTQYF
TGTGCCACCAGCAGAGTAAGGTGGGATACGCAGTATTTT
>TRBV7-9|TRBJ1-2|-|16|-
CASTIGGVVANYGYTF
TGTGCCAGCACCATCGGAGGGGTCGTAGCTAACTATGGCTACACCTTC
>TRBV5-1|TRBJ1-6|-|15|-
CASSLGLHSSDPLHF
TGCGCCAGCAGCTTGGGGCTCCACTCCTCCGACCCCCTCCACTTT
>TRBV20-1|TRBJ1-2|few|14|TRBD1
CSAPGQGTNYGYTF
TGCAGTGCTCCAGGACAGGGGACGAACTATGGCTACACCTTC
>TRBV7-9|TRBJ2-1|-|15|-
CASSLGPGGRNEQFF
TGTGCCAGCAGCTTAGGGCCAGGGGGGCGGAATGAGCAGTTCTTC
>TRBV7-9|TRBJ2-1|-|18|-
CASSLIRQSQGSYNEQFF
TGTGCCAGCAGCTTAATTAGGCAGTCCCAGGGGTCCTACAATGAGCAGTTCTTC
>TRBV3-1|TRBJ2-1|once|20|TRBD2
CASSQEWLAGGLGSYNEQFF
TGTGCCAGCAGCCAAGAATGGCTAGCGGGAGGCCTGGGCTCCTACAATGAGCAGTTCTTC
>TRBV18|TRBJ2-7|few|12|-
CASSPETYEQYF
TGTGCCAGCTCACCAGAGACCTACGAGCAGTACTTC
>TRBV20-1|TRBJ2-5|-|12|-
CSARVSQGRQYF
TGCAGTGCTAGGGTTAGCCAGGGCCGGCAGTACTTC
>TRBV6-5|TRBJ2-3|-|13|TRBD2
CASRTSGTDTQYF
TGTGCCAGCAGGACTAGCGGTACAGATACGCAGTATTTT
>TRBV25-1|TRBJ2-5|once|15|-
CASSEWDGVVETQYF
TGTGCCAGCAGTGAATGGGACGGTGTGGTAGAGACCCAGTACTTC
>TRBV20-1|TRBJ2-7|-|15|TRBD1
CSATLGTGRNYEQYF
TGCAGTGCCACTCTTGGGACAGGCCGAAACTACGAGCAGTACTTC
>TRBV30|TRBJ1-2|-|15|-
CAWSPPPGASSAGTF
TGTGCCTGGAGTCCCCCCCCGGGAGCCAGTAGCGCCGGCACCTTC
>TRBV2|TRBJ2-5|-|15|-
CASSEATGLQETQYF
TGTGCCAGCAGTGAAGCCACAGGGCTACAAGAGACCCAGTACTTC
>TRBV7-2|TRBJ2-3|-|16|-
CVSSLESSGYTDTQYF
TGTGTCAGCAGCTTAGAGAGTAGCGGCTACACAGATACGCAGTATTTT
>TRBV10-1|TRBJ1-1|-|15|-
CASSGIGMGPHEAFF
TGCGCCAGCAGTGGAATAGGGATGGGTCCCCATGAAGCTTTCTTT
>TRBV20-1|TRBJ2-7|-|17|TRBD2
CSARDPSGGTYSYEQYF
TGCAGTGCTAGAGATCCTAGCGGGGGAACGTACTCCTACGAGCAGTACTTC
>TRBV5-4|TRBJ2-5|few|15|TRBD1
CASSTGQALGETQYF
TGTGCCAGCAGCACCGGACAGGCCTTGGGGGAGACCCAGTACTTC
>TRBV15|TRBJ2-1|-|17|TRBD1
CATSRDSRPGGFDEQFF
TGTGCCACCAGCAGAGATTCTCGGCCAGGGGGCTTCGATGAGCAGTTCTTC
>TRBV6-6|TRBJ2-7|-|16|-
CASRDPGHQFPYEQYF
TGTGCCAGCAGAGACCCGGGACACCAATTCCCCTACGAGCAGTACTTC
>TRBV7-2|TRBJ2-4|few|16|TRBD1
CASSVFTGVNKNIQYF
TGTGCCAGCAGCGTATTTACAGGGGTGAACAAAAACATTCAGTACTTC
>TRBV29-1|TRBJ2-1|-|11|-
CSVMDHNEQFF
TGCAGCGTAATGGACCATAATGAGCAGTTCTTC
>TRBV10-3|TRBJ2-1|-|13|-
CAISERGYNEQFF
TGTGCCATCAGTGAGAGAGGGTACAATGAGCAGTTCTTC
>TRBV5-1|TRBJ2-7|-|14|TRBD1
CASGVNRGDYEQYF
TGCGCCAGCGGAGTAAACAGGGGCGACTACGAGCAGTACTTC
>TRBV5-6|TRBJ2-5|once|15|-
CASSLRTASQETQYF
TGTGCCAGCAGCTTGAGGACAGCTAGTCAAGAGACCCAGTACTTC
>TRBV12-3/TRBV12-4|TRBJ2-7|-|12|-
CASSFQQYEQYF
TGTGCCAGCAGTTTCCAGCAGTACGAGCAGTACTTC
>TRBV29-1|TRBJ2-1|-|16|-
CSGTILALSSYNEQFF
TGCAGCGGCACCATTCTTGCGCTCAGCTCCTACAATGAGCAGTTCTTC